Listed below are T cell receptor beta chains from one sample, sequenced in a study of OX40 agonist ivuxolimab in advanced cancers. Some clones are missing from TCRdb's copy, which holds only in-frame ones; the method was immunoSEQ multiplex PCR. The table has around 50,000 clones, 85% to 90% seen once. The starting material was CD4+ or CD8+ T cells sorted from blood, obtained in a trial of the OX40 agonist ivuxolimab. The receptors stem from an adult with an advanced solid tumor such as melanoma, head and neck, liver or kidney cancer. Both conserved end residues are part of each CDR3. The D gene is left open where the match is weak. A row's size may be missing; if present it is once, few, many or a size class.

TRBJ1-2	TRBD1	TRBV5-6	.	TGTGCCAGCAGCCCGAAAAATACAGGGGCGGCGTTCGGCTACACCTTC	CASSPKNTGAAFGYTF
TRBJ2-7	.	TRBV10-1	.	TGCGCCAGCAGTGAGTCGAGCTACGAGCAGTACTTC	CASSESSYEQYF
TRBJ2-7	.	TRBV12-5	.	TGTGCTAGTGGTCCGGGAGCCTACGAGCAGTACTTC	CASGPGAYEQYF
TRBJ1-2	.	TRBV19	.	TGTGCCAGTAGACTGGCGGACCGCACTAACTATGGCTACACCTTC	CASRLADRTNYGYTF
TRBJ2-2	TRBD1	TRBV7-2	.	TGTGCCAGCAGTACGGACAGGGGGTATACCGGGGAGCTGTTTTTT	CASSTDRGYTGELFF
TRBJ2-1	.	TRBV7-9	.	TGTGCCAGCAGCTCCTTTGAGACAGTGTCCTACAATGAGCAGTTCTTC	CASSSFETVSYNEQFF
TRBJ1-4	.	TRBV2	.	TGTGCCAGCAGTCCGGGGCCTGCAACTAATGAAAAACTGTTTTTT	CASSPGPATNEKLFF
TRBJ1-2	TRBD1	TRBV5-5	.	TGTGCCAGCAGCTTGTCCGGGACAGGGGATGGCTACACCTTC	CASSLSGTGDGYTF
TRBJ2-3	TRBD2	TRBV6-9	.	TGTGCCAGCAGTTATTTCCCTAGCGGAAGCACAGATACGCAGTATTTT	CASSYFPSGSTDTQYF
TRBJ1-1	TRBD1	TRBV9	.	TGTGCCAGCAGCGGGACAGGGAGGTCGGCCAATGAAGCTTTCTTT	CASSGTGRSANEAFF
TRBJ2-7	.	TRBV7-9	.	TGTGCCAGCAGCTCCACAACGAGGACAGAGCAGTACTTC	CASSSTTRTEQYF
TRBJ2-7	TRBD2	TRBV6-5	once	TGTGCCAGCAGTTACACTAGCGGGGGAATCAACGAGCAGTACTTC	CASSYTSGGINEQYF
TRBJ1-6	.	TRBV7-9	.	TGTGCCAGCACCGATAAACAAAGCTCCTATAATTCACCCCTCCACTTT	CASTDKQSSYNSPLHF
TRBJ2-7	TRBD2	TRBV5-6	once	TGTGCCAGCAGCAGCCGGACTAGCGTCTCCCCGTACTTC	CASSSRTSVSPYF
TRBJ2-1	TRBD1	TRBV15	.	TGTGCCACCAGCGGAGGACAGGTTAGCTCCTACAATGAGCAGTTCTTC	CATSGGQVSSYNEQFF
TRBJ1-4	.	TRBV28	few	TGTGCCAGCAGTCCCGAAGAATTATGGAATGAAAAACTGTTTTTT	CASSPEELWNEKLFF
TRBJ1-2	.	TRBV9	.	TGTGCCAGCAGCCCCGGTCCTCCGGTGGGCTACACCTTC	CASSPGPPVGYTF
TRBJ2-3	.	TRBV11-2	.	TGTGCCAGCAGTGAGACCTACTCGTCCACAGATACGCAGTATTTT	CASSETYSSTDTQYF
TRBJ2-7	.	TRBV7-7	.	TGTGCTAGCAGCCCACACAGCCGGGGTCCCTACGAGCAGTACTTC	CASSPHSRGPYEQYF
TRBJ2-1	TRBD2	TRBV7-9	once	TGTGCCAGCAACGGAGGGAGGGATCTCCACAATGAGCAGTTCTTC	CASNGGRDLHNEQFF
TRBJ2-1	TRBD2	TRBV29-1	.	TGCAGCGTTGAAGACGGACGGGACTACTACAATGAGCAGTTCTTC	CSVEDGRDYYNEQFF